Listed below are T cell receptor beta chains from one sample, sequenced in a study of control samples from healthy donors and cancer patients. Libraries were prepared by immunoSEQ multiplex PCR; TCRdb keeps only in-frame clonotypes and omits some of them. The sample has about 49,000 clones, about 86% seen once. The source material was PBMCs. All receptors come from a woman aged 50 to 65 with lung cancer. The CDR3 runs from the conserved cysteine through the conserved F or W. D genes are given only for firm matches. Part of the rows lack a size; the others show once, few, many or a class for expanded clones.

clone size: .
D gene: .
J gene: TRBJ1-1
V gene: TRBV19
CDR3 DNA: TGTGCCAGTAGTATAGTTGCGGGTCACACTGAAGCTTTCTTT
CDR3 protein: CASSIVAGHTEAFF

clone size: .
D gene: .
J gene: TRBJ1-2
V gene: TRBV19
CDR3 DNA: TGTGCCAGTAGGGGCTCTTTGGAGTATGGCTACACCTTC
CDR3 protein: CASRGSLEYGYTF

clone size: few
D gene: .
J gene: TRBJ1-5
V gene: TRBV12-3/TRBV12-4
CDR3 DNA: TGTGCCAGCAGTTTCAGACAGATCCAGCCCCAGCATTTT
CDR3 protein: CASSFRQIQPQHF

clone size: once
D gene: .
J gene: TRBJ1-3
V gene: TRBV23-1
CDR3 DNA: TGCGCCAGCAGTCTAAGGAACTCTGGAAACACCATATATTTT
CDR3 protein: CASSLRNSGNTIYF

clone size: .
D gene: .
J gene: TRBJ1-2
V gene: TRBV7-6
CDR3 DNA: TGTGCCAGCAGCCCCCGGACAGCCACCAGCACCAATGGCTACACCTTC
CDR3 protein: CASSPRTATSTNGYTF

clone size: .
D gene: TRBD1
J gene: TRBJ1-1
V gene: TRBV19
CDR3 DNA: TGTGCCAGTAGTACCCTCCTAAAGGGACAGGGGAACACTGAAGCCTTCTTT
CDR3 protein: CASSTLLKGQGNTEAFF

clone size: .
D gene: .
J gene: TRBJ2-3
V gene: TRBV24-1
CDR3 DNA: TGTGCCACCAGTGCGCGGGTTAGCGGTGGTGTGGTGACGCAGTATTTT
CDR3 protein: CATSARVSGGVVTQYF

clone size: .
D gene: .
J gene: TRBJ1-1
V gene: TRBV18
CDR3 DNA: TGTGCCAGCTCACCTGCAGTGAACACTGAAGCTTTCTTT
CDR3 protein: CASSPAVNTEAFF

clone size: .
D gene: .
J gene: TRBJ2-3
V gene: TRBV7-2
CDR3 DNA: TGTGCCAGCAGCTCACAGGGATACAGCACAGATACGCAGTATTTT
CDR3 protein: CASSSQGYSTDTQYF

clone size: .
D gene: TRBD1
J gene: TRBJ2-1
V gene: TRBV12-3/TRBV12-4
CDR3 DNA: TGTGCCAGCAGCCCGGACAGGGCCAATGAGCAGTTCTTC
CDR3 protein: CASSPDRANEQFF

clone size: few
D gene: .
J gene: TRBJ1-6
V gene: TRBV19
CDR3 DNA: TGTGCCAGTAGCTCCCGGGATCTTAATTCACCCCTCCACTTT
CDR3 protein: CASSSRDLNSPLHF

clone size: .
D gene: .
J gene: TRBJ2-7
V gene: TRBV6-5
CDR3 DNA: TGTGCCAGCAGTTACAAATTCGGGACCTACGAGCAGTACTTC
CDR3 protein: CASSYKFGTYEQYF

clone size: .
D gene: .
J gene: TRBJ2-2
V gene: TRBV3-1/TRBV3-2
CDR3 DNA: TGTGCCAGCAGCCACTGGGATACCGGGGAGCTGTTTTTT
CDR3 protein: CASSHWDTGELFF

clone size: .
D gene: .
J gene: TRBJ1-1
V gene: TRBV5-6
CDR3 DNA: TGTGCCAGCAGCTACGCAGGGCCTGGGGAAGCTTTCTTT
CDR3 protein: CASSYAGPGEAFF

clone size: few
D gene: TRBD1
J gene: TRBJ1-4
V gene: TRBV5-6
CDR3 DNA: TGTGCCAGCAGCTCACAGGGGTACGCTAATGAAAAACTGTTTTTT
CDR3 protein: CASSSQGYANEKLFF

clone size: .
D gene: .
J gene: TRBJ1-1
V gene: TRBV14
CDR3 DNA: TGTGCCAGCAGCCAAGTCTGGGGGAAAGGGAACACTGAAGCTTTCTTT
CDR3 protein: CASSQVWGKGNTEAFF

clone size: .
D gene: .
J gene: TRBJ2-1
V gene: TRBV24-1
CDR3 DNA: TGTGCCACCAGTGATTTGCAAGTGAGGGACAATGAGCAGTTCTTC
CDR3 protein: CATSDLQVRDNEQFF

clone size: .
D gene: TRBD1
J gene: TRBJ2-7
V gene: TRBV28
CDR3 DNA: TGTGCCAGCAGTTTAAAACAGGGGGTTAGAAAGCAGTACTTC
CDR3 protein: CASSLKQGVRKQYF

clone size: .
D gene: .
J gene: TRBJ2-5
V gene: TRBV2
CDR3 DNA: TGTGCCAGCAGTGAAGACCGACAGCCCCCAGACCCGGAGACCCAGTACTTC
CDR3 protein: CASSEDRQPPDPETQYF

clone size: .
D gene: TRBD1
J gene: TRBJ2-6
V gene: TRBV9
CDR3 DNA: TGTGCCAGCAGCCCTTGGACAGGTTTAGTTGGGGCCAACGTCCTGACTTTC
CDR3 protein: CASSPWTGLVGANVLTF

clone size: few
D gene: .
J gene: TRBJ1-1
V gene: TRBV14
CDR3 DNA: TGTGCCAGCAGCCTCTGGGGGGGGGACACTGAAGCTTTCTTT
CDR3 protein: CASSLWGGDTEAFF

clone size: once
D gene: TRBD1
J gene: TRBJ1-5
V gene: TRBV11-2
CDR3 DNA: TGTGCCAGCAGCCCAACAGGGGAGGGCAATCAGCCCCAGCATTTT
CDR3 protein: CASSPTGEGNQPQHF

clone size: .
D gene: TRBD2
J gene: TRBJ2-1
V gene: TRBV11-3
CDR3 DNA: TGTGCCAGCAAGCCGGGGGGAGGGGAGACGAATGAGCAGTTCTTC
CDR3 protein: CASKPGGGETNEQFF

clone size: once
D gene: .
J gene: TRBJ2-7
V gene: TRBV27
CDR3 DNA: TGTGCCAGCACCCGATATGTAGGCAGCTCCTACGAGCAGTACTTC
CDR3 protein: CASTRYVGSSYEQYF

clone size: .
D gene: .
J gene: TRBJ1-2
V gene: TRBV25-1
CDR3 DNA: TGTGCCAGCAGTGCGGGGGGGCCCAACTATGGCTACACCTTC
CDR3 protein: CASSAGGPNYGYTF

clone size: once
D gene: .
J gene: TRBJ1-2
V gene: TRBV28
CDR3 DNA: TGTGCCAGCAGTTTAACCCCGCGGTCACCAGTTGACTACACCTTC
CDR3 protein: CASSLTPRSPVDYTF

clone size: once
D gene: TRBD2
J gene: TRBJ2-7
V gene: TRBV7-2
CDR3 DNA: TGTGCCAGCAGGGAGACTAGCGGGGACTTCTACGAGCAGTACTTC
CDR3 protein: CASRETSGDFYEQYF

clone size: .
D gene: .
J gene: TRBJ2-7
V gene: TRBV6-5
CDR3 DNA: TGTGCCAGCAGTATGACCGGATCCTACGAGCAGTACTTC
CDR3 protein: CASSMTGSYEQYF

clone size: .
D gene: .
J gene: TRBJ1-1
V gene: TRBV18
CDR3 DNA: TGTGCCAGCTCCCGCTGGGTGGAAACTGAAGCTTTCTTT
CDR3 protein: CASSRWVETEAFF

clone size: .
D gene: .
J gene: TRBJ2-4
V gene: TRBV6-5
CDR3 DNA: TGTGCCAGCAGTTACCCGGGGGCGCAAAACATTCAGTACTTC
CDR3 protein: CASSYPGAQNIQYF

clone size: .
D gene: TRBD1
J gene: TRBJ1-1
V gene: TRBV5-1
CDR3 DNA: TGCGCCAGCAGCTTACAGGGGGCCTACACTGAAGCTTTCTTT
CDR3 protein: CASSLQGAYTEAFF

clone size: .
D gene: .
J gene: TRBJ1-5
V gene: TRBV6-5
CDR3 DNA: TGTGCCAGCAGTTACTCATTGGGGAATCAGCCCCAGCATTTT
CDR3 protein: CASSYSLGNQPQHF

clone size: .
D gene: .
J gene: TRBJ2-7
V gene: TRBV7-2
CDR3 DNA: TGTGCCAGCAGCTTAGTCCCTCACGAGCAGTACTTC
CDR3 protein: CASSLVPHEQYF

clone size: .
D gene: .
J gene: TRBJ2-3
V gene: TRBV5-1
CDR3 DNA: TGCGCCAGCAGCTTGGATCGGCCAGATACGCAGTATTTT
CDR3 protein: CASSLDRPDTQYF

clone size: .
D gene: TRBD1
J gene: TRBJ1-6
V gene: TRBV5-1
CDR3 DNA: TGCGCCAGCAGCTTAACCGCGACAGGGGATTCACCCCTCCACTTT
CDR3 protein: CASSLTATGDSPLHF

clone size: .
D gene: .
J gene: TRBJ2-1
V gene: TRBV11-2
CDR3 DNA: TGTGCCAGCAGCTTACCTGCTGGTTTGACCCATGAGCAGTTCTTC
CDR3 protein: CASSLPAGLTHEQFF

clone size: .
D gene: .
J gene: TRBJ2-3
V gene: TRBV4-3
CDR3 DNA: TGCGCCAGCAGCCCCATGGCCCACAGGTGGTCACCCGTCAAAAACACAGATACGCAGTATTTT
CDR3 protein: CASSPMAHRWSPVKNTDTQYF

clone size: .
D gene: .
J gene: TRBJ1-5
V gene: TRBV27
CDR3 DNA: TGTGCCAGCAGTTTATCCGGGCCTAGCAATCAGCCCCAGCATTTT
CDR3 protein: CASSLSGPSNQPQHF

clone size: .
D gene: .
J gene: TRBJ1-1
V gene: TRBV24-1
CDR3 DNA: TGTGCCACCAGTGATTCTCGGCAGGGGATAACTGAAGCTTTCTTT
CDR3 protein: CATSDSRQGITEAFF

clone size: .
D gene: TRBD1
J gene: TRBJ1-2
V gene: TRBV10-3
CDR3 DNA: TGTGCCATCAGTGAGTCGACAGGGAACTATGGCTACACCTTC
CDR3 protein: CAISESTGNYGYTF